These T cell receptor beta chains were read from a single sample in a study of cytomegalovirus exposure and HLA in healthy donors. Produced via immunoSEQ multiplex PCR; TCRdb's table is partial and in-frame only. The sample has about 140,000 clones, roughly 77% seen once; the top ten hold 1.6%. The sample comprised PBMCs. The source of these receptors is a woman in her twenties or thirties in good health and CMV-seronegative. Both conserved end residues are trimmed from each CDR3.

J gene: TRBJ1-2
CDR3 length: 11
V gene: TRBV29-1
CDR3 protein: SVGASINYGYT

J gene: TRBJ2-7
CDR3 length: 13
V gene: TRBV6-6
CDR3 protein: ASSYVSSGSYEQY

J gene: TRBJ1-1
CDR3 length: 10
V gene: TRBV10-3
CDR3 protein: AISGHDAEAF

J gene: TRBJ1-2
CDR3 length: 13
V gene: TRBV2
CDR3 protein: ASSGTGGFGYGYT

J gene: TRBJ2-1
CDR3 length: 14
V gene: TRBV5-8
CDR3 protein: ASSSGTSGRVDEQF

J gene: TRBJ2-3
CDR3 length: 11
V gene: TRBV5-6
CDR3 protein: ASRKQGADTQY

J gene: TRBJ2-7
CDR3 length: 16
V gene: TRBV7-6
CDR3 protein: ASSLLPTSGASRNEQY

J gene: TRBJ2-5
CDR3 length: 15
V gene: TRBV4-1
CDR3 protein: ASSHQQGDSLQETQY

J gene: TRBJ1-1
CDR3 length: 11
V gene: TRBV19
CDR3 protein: ASGYRGNTEAF

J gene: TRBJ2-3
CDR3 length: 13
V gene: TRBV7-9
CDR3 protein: ASSLFSGTGDTQY

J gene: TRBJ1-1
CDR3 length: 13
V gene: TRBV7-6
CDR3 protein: ASSLRSGSNTEAF

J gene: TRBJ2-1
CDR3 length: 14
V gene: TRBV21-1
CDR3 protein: ASSKEYSGTYNEQF

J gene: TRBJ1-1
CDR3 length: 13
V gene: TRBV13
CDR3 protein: ASSPTGGQTTEAF

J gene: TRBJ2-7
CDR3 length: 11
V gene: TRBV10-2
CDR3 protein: ASSEGISYEQY

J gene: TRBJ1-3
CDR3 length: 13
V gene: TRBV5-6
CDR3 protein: ASSRESRGGNTIY

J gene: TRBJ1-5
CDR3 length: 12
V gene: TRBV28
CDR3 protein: ASRGGQGDQPQH

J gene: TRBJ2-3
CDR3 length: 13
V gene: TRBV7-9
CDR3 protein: ASSIRQLNTDTQY

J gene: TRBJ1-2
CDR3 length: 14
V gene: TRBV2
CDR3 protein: ASSEGGSLGDYGYT

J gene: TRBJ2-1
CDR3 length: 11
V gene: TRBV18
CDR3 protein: ASSPGLADEQF

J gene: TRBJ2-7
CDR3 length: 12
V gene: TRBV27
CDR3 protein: ASSRQGSGSEQY

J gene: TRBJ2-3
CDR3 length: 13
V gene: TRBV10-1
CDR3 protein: ASSAGLLGTDTQY

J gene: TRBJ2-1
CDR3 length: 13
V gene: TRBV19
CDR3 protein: ASTIAGGSYNEQF

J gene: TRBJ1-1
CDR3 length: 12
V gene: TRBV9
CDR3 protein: ASSPDRGYTEAF

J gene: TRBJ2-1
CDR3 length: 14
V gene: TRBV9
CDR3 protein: ASSVLAVSSYNEQF

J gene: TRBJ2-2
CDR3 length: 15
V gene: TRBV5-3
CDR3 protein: ARSFLVGQGNTGELF